This T cell receptor beta chain appears in the sequencing data of a study of siplizumab effects on memory and regulatory T cells. Worth noting for this clone: Its antigen is not identified.

Findings of the study overall: The diversity of naive T cells seemed greater than that of memory cells, and their alloresponse contribution seemed major. No more than a minor fraction of alloreactive clones could be traced back to unstimulated subsets.

TCRdb's table, derived via immunoSEQ multiplex PCR, lists solely in-frame clones and lacks some. The top ten hold 0.32% of the sample, which has 99,000 or so clones, more than 85% seen once. This CDR3 contains 14 residues. CDR1 SEHNR and CDR2 FQNEAQ come from the germline V gene (reference sequence). V lost 8 bases to trimming and J lost 7 bases, with 20 bases between them. The rearrangement joins TRBV7-9 to TRBJ1-1, with a tentative D call TRBD1 (5 bases). Sequenced: CD4+ T cells sorted from blood. The receptor was derived from a human donor in good health. The CDR3 sequence is CASFRSMGVGEAFF. Here the CDR3 DNA reads TGTGCCAGCTTCCGGAGTATGGGGGTGGGTGAAGCTTTCTTT. Based on the CDR3 plus reference TRBV7-9 and TRBJ1-1, the full variable domain is DTGVSQNPRHKITKRGQNVTFRCDPISEHNRLYWYRQTLGQGPEFLTYFQNEAQLEKSRLLSDRFSAERPKGSFSTLEIQRTEQGDSAMYLCASFRSMGVGEAFFGQGTRLTVV.